Below are 32 T cell receptor beta chains sequenced from a single sample in a study of T cells after yellow fever vaccination. From the 5' RACE reads, TCRdb called clonotypes with MiXCR, one entry per CDR3 protein. The sample yields roughly 520,000 distinct CDR3 sequences, 21% seen once. Sequenced here: PBMCs, sampled roughly 23 days after the first yellow fever vaccination. Receptor source: a man aged 18 to 29 who received the YFV17D yellow fever vaccine.

The J gene is TRBJ2-3, the V gene TRBV24-1; the D gene is possibly TRBD2 (5 bases). This CDR3 comprises 15 residues. From germline, CDR1 is KGHDR and CDR2 SFDVKD. Trimming removed 1 base from V and 9 bases from J, with 16 bases in between. CDR3 coding DNA: TGTGCCACCAGTGATTTAGGAGGACCCACTCCGACGCAGTATTTT. It encodes CATSDLGGPTPTQYF.

This clonotype has just a few counts. The V call is TRBV10-3, the J call TRBJ1-1; TRBD1 might be the D (6 bases). V lost 2 bases and J 0 bases, leaving 7 bases between the germline ends. The CDR3 is made up of 14 amino acids. CDR1 and CDR2 (germline): ENHRY, SYGVKD. The CDR3 DNA reads TGTGCCATCAGTGAGGGGGGCCTGAACACTGAAGCTTTCTTT. Translating it yields CAISEGGLNTEAFF.

This sequence joins TRBV5-1 and TRBJ1-5; TRBD1 matches at 10 bases. Germline loops: CDR1 SGHRS, CDR2 YFSETQ. V dropped 1 base and J dropped 3; count of bases not matched to a gene: 4. This CDR3 spans 16 amino acids. For the CDR3, the DNA is TGCGCCAGCAGCTTGATGGACAGGGGGTTCAATCAGCCCCAGCATTTT. Amino acids: CASSLMDRGFNQPQHF. Full variable domain (rest looked up from reference TRBV5-1 and TRBJ1-5): KAGVTQTPRYLIKTRGQQVTLSCSPISGHRSVSWYQQTPGQGLQFLFEYFSETQRNKGNFPGRFSGRQFSNSRSEMNVSTLELGDSALYLCASSLMDRGFNQPQHFGDGTRLSIL.

Details on this clonotype: A much larger clone is a single base away; this may be a read error. The CDR3 region is CAISLGSGELFF. Here the CDR3 DNA reads TGTGCCATCAGTTTAGGGTCCGGGGAGCTGTTTTTT. The chain carries TRBV12-3 or TRBV12-4 and TRBJ2-2; D remains ambiguous. The CDR3 extends over 12 amino acids.

J is TRBJ1-2 and V is TRBV14; a possible D gene is TRBD1 (6 bases). CDR3 length: 13 residues. Trimming left V 4 bases short and J 5 bases short, with 11 bases between. Looked up from germline, CDR1 is SGHDN and CDR2 is FVKESK. This CDR3 reads CASSRSTGYGYTF. The DNA for the CDR3 is TGTGCCAGCAGCCGATCTACAGGGTATGGCTACACCTTC.

The chain couples TRBV7-2 to TRBJ1-5; 7 nucleotides align to TRBD1. Germline V gene sequence: CDR1 SGHTA, CDR2 FQGNSA. This CDR3 region has 15 residues. J gave up 0 bases and V 5 bases, and 4 bases lay outside the gene matches. CDR3 protein: CASSPQGDSNQPQHF. CDR3 in DNA: TGTGCCAGCAGCCCCCAGGGGGATAGCAATCAGCCCCAGCATTTT.

The gene calls are TRBV10-2 and TRBJ2-7, with TRBD1 matching 10 bases. This CDR3 spans 14 amino acids. Losses at the gene ends were 6 bases for V and 4 bases for J; bases not matched to a gene: 6. Germline CDR1 reads WSHSY; CDR2 reads SAAADI. CDR3 residues: CASRPGQGTYEQYF. CDR3 nucleotides: TGCGCCAGCAGACCGGGACAGGGGACGTACGAGCAGTACTTC.

This clonotype was picked up many times. This chain uses TRBV14 with TRBJ2-7; TRBD1 is a possible D gene (5 bases). Germline-derived CDR1 and CDR2 are SGHDN and FVKESK. The CDR3 has 11 residues. V gave up 3 bases and J gave up 11 bases, with 11 bases separating them. DNA of the CDR3: TGTGCCAGCAGCCATACAGGTTGGGAGTACTTC. It yields the protein CASSHTGWEYF.

This clonotype showed up many times. The chain links TRBV12-3 or TRBV12-4 to TRBJ1-4, with D perhaps matching TRBD1 (5 bases). This CDR3 is built from 13 residues. V was pared by 4 bases and J by 7 bases, with 10 bases between. CDR3 residues: CASSYFGGEKLFF. CDR3 nucleotides: TGTGCCAGCAGTTATTTTGGGGGTGAAAAACTGTTTTTT.

V and J are TRBV19 and TRBJ1-1, with D unclear. V was cut by 4 bases and J by 1 base, with 10 bases left in between. CDR1 is LNHDA and CDR2 is SQIVND in the germline V gene (reference sequence). The CDR3 has 14 residues. CDR3 region: CASSREWENTEAFF. The CDR3 bases are TGTGCCAGTAGTAGGGAATGGGAGAACACTGAAGCTTTCTTT.

The V call is TRBV4-1, the J call TRBJ2-3, with 8 bases that match TRBD2. Trimming cost V 3 bases and J 6 bases; bases outside gene matches: 5. The CDR3 totals 14 residues. Per germline, CDR1 MGHRA and CDR2 YSYEKL. The CDR3 spells CASSQSSGGDTQYF. The CDR3 coding sequence is TGCGCCAGCAGCCAGTCAAGCGGGGGCGATACGCAGTATTTT.

This clonotype was counted between two and nine times. The V and J genes are TRBV7-2 and TRBJ1-6; 7 bases fit TRBD1. Germline assignment: CDR1 SGHTA and CDR2 FQGNSA. This CDR3 comprises 15 residues. After removal of 5 bases from V and 5 bases from J, the junction contained 6 bases not matched to a gene. For the CDR3, the DNA is TGTGCCAGCAGCCCGGGGACAGCCGATAATTCACCCCTCCACTTT. Its translation is CASSPGTADNSPLHF.

This clonotype was recorded a few times. The chain recombines TRBV12-3 or TRBV12-4 with TRBJ2-1, with no clear D. The V end was cut by 6 bases, the J end by 9 bases, with 21 bases between. The CDR3 has 15 residues. CDR3 residues: CASRRLVGTWGEQFF. The CDR3 DNA sequence: TGTGCCAGCAGGCGCCTGGTAGGCACCTGGGGTGAGCAGTTCTTC.

V is TRBV11-2 and J is TRBJ2-2; 7 positions agree with TRBD1. Trimming cost V 5 bases and J 6 bases; bases outside gene matches: 9. The germline V gene encodes CDR1 SGHAT and CDR2 FQNNGV. The CDR3 loop spans 15 amino acids. This chain's CDR3 is CASSQQGVRSGELFF. The CDR3, as DNA: TGTGCCAGCAGCCAGCAGGGGGTCAGGTCCGGGGAGCTGTTTTTT.

This clonotype appeared a few times. The chain recombines TRBV6-1 with TRBJ2-1; 14 bases map to TRBD2. This CDR3 spans 17 amino acids. V gave up 6 bases and J gave up 4 bases; unmatched junction bases: 8. Germline V gives CDR1 MNHNS, CDR2 SASEGT. CDR3 amino acids: CASRSGLAGGGYNEQFF. The CDR3 nucleotides read TGTGCCAGCAGATCTGGACTAGCGGGGGGCGGTTACAATGAGCAGTTCTTC.

This chain uses TRBV29-1 with TRBJ2-7, with a tentative D call TRBD2 (6 bases). CDR3 size: 10 residues. From germline, CDR1 is SQVTM and CDR2 ANQGSEA. V dropped 7 bases and J dropped 9 bases, with 13 bases sitting between them. CDR3 sequence (DNA): TGCAGCGCCCGGAGGGGACGGCAGTACTTC. This encodes CSARRGRQYF.

This clonotype appeared many times. The rearrangement uses TRBV4-3 and TRBJ2-3, with D perhaps TRBD1 or TRBD2 (6 bases each). Trimming pared 0 bases from V and 6 bases from J, leaving 10 bases between. Germline V CDR1 and CDR2: LGHNA, YSLEER. The CDR3 runs to 14 residues. CDR3 protein: CASSQDRGPDTQYF. The CDR3 bases are TGCGCCAGCAGCCAAGATCGGGGGCCGGATACGCAGTATTTT.

This clonotype was recorded a few times. The chain couples TRBV5-1 to TRBJ2-7; maybe TRBD1 (5 bases). Trimming cost V 4 bases and J 6 bases, with 14 bases left between them. Germline CDR1 and CDR2: SGHRS and YFSETQ. The CDR3 runs 13 residues. Here the CDR3 reads CASSPQGLVEQYF. DNA of the CDR3: TGCGCCAGCAGCCCCCAGGGTTTGGTCGAGCAGTACTTC.

This clonotype showed up just a few times. The CDR3 region is CASSVTQETQYF. The CDR3 DNA is TGTGCCAGCAGCGTGACCCAAGAGACCCAGTACTTC. The chain recombines TRBV7-9 with TRBJ2-5; D unresolved. This CDR3 contains 12 residues. The V gene lost 5 bases and the J gene lost 1 base, with 5 bases spanning the gap. CDR1 and CDR2 from the germline V gene are SEHNR and FQNEAQ (reference sequence).

The J gene is TRBJ2-5, the V gene TRBV5-1; 10 bases map to TRBD1. From germline, CDR1 is SGHRS and CDR2 YFSETQ. This CDR3 has 16 amino acids. V lost 3 bases and J lost 7; bases outside the gene matches: 12. The CDR3 spells CASSSGQGTGLRTQYF. The DNA of the CDR3 is TGCGCCAGCAGCTCGGGACAGGGGACGGGTTTGAGGACCCAGTACTTC.

This clonotype was observed a handful of times. CDR3 loop: CASSALGKVNTEAFF. CDR3 nucleotide sequence: TGTGCCAGCAGCGCGCTGGGGAAAGTGAACACTGAAGCTTTCTTT. This chain uses TRBV9 with TRBJ1-1; D gene ambiguous. Germline assignment: CDR1 SGDLS and CDR2 YYNGEE. V shed 3 bases and J shed 0 bases, with 12 bases lying between them. The length of the CDR3 is 15 residues.

The CDR3 DNA reads as TGCGCCAGCAGCAGTAGAGGGGCTTCGTCCTACAATGAGCAGTTCTTC. Its protein is CASSSRGASSYNEQFF. This chain connects TRBV5-1 to TRBJ2-1; possibly TRBD1 or TRBD2 for D (5 bases each). CDR1 is SGHRS, CDR2 YFSETQ, per germline. The CDR3 loop spans 16 amino acids. V shed 4 bases and J shed 1 base, with 15 bases lying between them.

The V gene is TRBV20-1, the J gene TRBJ2-7; 12 bases fit TRBD2. V gave up 7 bases and J gave up 5 bases; unmatched junction bases: 12. The CDR3 has 15 amino acids. The germline V gene has CDR1 DFQATT and CDR2 SNEGSKA (reference sequence). The CDR3, as DNA: TGCAGTGGGTCCCCCGCGACTAGCGGGGGCGACGAGCAGTACTTC. The encoded protein is CSGSPATSGGDEQYF.

The rearrangement links TRBV20-1 to TRBJ2-5; D unclear. The CDR3 spans 13 residues. The germline V gene has CDR1 DFQATT and CDR2 SNEGSKA (reference sequence). V shed 0 bases and J shed 5 bases, with 10 bases lying between them. CDR3 amino acids: CSARDLIRETQYF. CDR3 DNA: TGCAGTGCTAGAGACCTGATAAGGGAGACCCAGTACTTC.

This clonotype has ten or more counts. The chain employs TRBV18 and TRBJ2-7; D could derive from TRBD1 or TRBD2 (5 bases each). From germline, CDR1 is KGHSH and CDR2 LQKENI. The germline V and J ends were trimmed by 6 bases and 0 bases, with 30 bases remaining between them. The CDR3 is 20 residues long. CDR3 coding DNA: TGTGCCAGCTCGACTACCGGGACGGCCCCATCTAACCAGAGCTCCTACGAGCAGTACGTC. The encoded protein is CASSTTGTAPSNQSSYEQYV.

This clonotype was picked up a small number of times. V gene TRBV2 combines with J gene TRBJ2-7, with D possibly TRBD1 on 5 matching bases. The CDR3 loop spans 13 amino acids. Germline V gene data show CDR1 as SNHLY and CDR2 as FYNNEI. V was pared by 5 bases and J by 4 bases, with 12 bases between. The CDR3 region has the DNA TGTGCCAGCAGTAGTCACCAGGGTTACGAGCAGTACGTC. Translated, it gives CASSSHQGYEQYV.

This clonotype was observed a handful of times. The genes are TRBV20-1 and TRBJ2-1; TRBD2 aligns across 14 bases. V shed 6 bases and J 3 bases; nucleotides not matched to a gene: 4. The germline V gene encodes CDR1 DFQATT and CDR2 SNEGSKA (reference sequence). The CDR3 runs to 15 residues. The CDR3: CSARLAGGLYNEQFF. Here the CDR3 DNA reads TGCAGTGCCAGACTAGCGGGGGGGCTCTACAATGAGCAGTTCTTC.

V and J are TRBV25-1 and TRBJ2-2; 9 positions agree with TRBD1. The CDR3 has 15 amino acids. V lost 1 base to trimming and J lost 6 bases; unmatched junction nucleotides: 3. Germline CDR1 and CDR2: MGHDK and SYGVNS. As DNA, the CDR3 is TGTGCCAGCAGTGAATTGACAGGGGGACCCGGGGAGCTGTTTTTT. Translation: CASSELTGGPGELFF.

The table lists this clonotype with a few counts. The chain uses TRBV6-5 and TRBJ2-7; 7 nucleotides align to TRBD2. CDR1 is MNHEY and CDR2 is SVGAGI in the germline V gene. This CDR3 contains 16 residues. V shed 0 bases and J 4 bases; nucleotides not matched to a gene: 9. CDR3 region: CASSYSNPRGGYEQYF. DNA for the CDR3: TGTGCCAGCAGTTACTCGAATCCCCGGGGAGGGTACGAGCAGTACTTC.

This clonotype was found many times. This rearrangement joins TRBV11-2 to TRBJ2-5; D might be TRBD1 or TRBD2, each matching 5 bases. The CDR3 spans 15 residues. CDR1 and CDR2 from the germline V gene are SGHAT and FQNNGV. Trimming took off 1 base at V and 4 bases at J, with 13 bases between the two ends. The CDR3, as DNA: TGTGCCAGCAGCTTAGGTTGGGACGGGGCAGAGACCCAGTACTTC. This encodes CASSLGWDGAETQYF. Full variable domain (missing parts from reference TRBV11-2 and TRBJ2-5): EAGVAQSPRYKIIEKRQSVAFWCNPISGHATLYWYQQILGQGPKLLIQFQNNGVVDDSQLPKDRFSAERLKGVDSTLKIQPAKLEDSAVYLCASSLGWDGAETQYFGPGTRLLVL.

This clonotype has just a few counts. The rearrangement uses TRBV2 and TRBJ2-3; D call uncertain. The germline V gene encodes CDR1 SNHLY and CDR2 FYNNEI. CDR3 size: 14 residues. Trimming stripped 4 bases from V and 2 bases from J, with 10 bases between. Written as DNA, the CDR3 is TGTGCCAGCAGTGTCGGCCCCACCACAGATACGCAGTATTTT. It yields the protein CASSVGPTTDTQYF. Complete variable domain (other parts from reference TRBV2 and TRBJ2-3): EPEVTQTPSHQVTQMGQEVILRCVPISNHLYFYWYRQILGQKVEFLVSFYNNEISEKSEIFDDQFSVERPDGSNFTLKIRSTKLEDSAMYFCASSVGPTTDTQYFGPGTRLTVL.

V is TRBV5-1 and J is TRBJ1-4; D perhaps matches TRBD1 (5 bases). Trimming shortened V by 1 base and J by 7 bases, and 14 bases separated the two germline ends. This CDR3 spans 15 amino acids. Per the germline V gene, CDR1 is SGHRS and CDR2 is YFSETQ. Written as DNA, the CDR3 is TGCGCCAGCAGCTTGCAATGGGGCGTTGGTGAAAAACTGTTTTTT. Protein: CASSLQWGVGEKLFF.